This T cell receptor beta chain was captured in a study of OX40 agonist ivuxolimab in advanced cancers. Broadly, across the study: Ivuxolimab was a fully human IgG2 agonistic monoclonal antibody targeting the costimulatory receptor OX40 (CD134). In the dose-escalation cohort, around four fifths of patients were male, and the mean age was roughly 60 years with a range of about 23 to 79. Peripheral TCRbeta sequencing aimed to test whether ivuxolimab altered TCR sequence diversity and caused clonal T-cell expansion. Patients were allowed to have had prior anti-PD-1, anti-PD-L1 or anti-CTLA-4 therapy, and approximately 43% of the dose-escalation patients had previously received checkpoint inhibitors. Among the 50 to 55 dose-escalation patients, some 19 had hepatocellular carcinoma, roughly 15 melanoma, 9 renal cell carcinoma and 9 head and neck cancer. Partial responses occurred in three dose-escalation patients: two with cutaneous melanoma and one with hepatocellular carcinoma. The monotherapy dose-escalation portion (N ≈ 57 patients) of the phase I ivuxolimab trial is reported in the paper. Intravenous ivuxolimab was administered to patients every 2 weeks at six dose levels: 0.01, 0.1, 0.3, 1.5, 3 and 10 mg/kg.

The trial excluded patients who had a history of autoimmune disease or were on systemic immunosuppression. Peripheral blood for TCR sequencing was collected from all dose cohorts at baseline, on cycle 4 day 1, and on cycle 7 day 1. Samples came from an open-label, multicenter, first-in-human phase I dose-escalation trial of ivuxolimab. Adults with locally advanced or metastatic melanoma, renal cell carcinoma, hepatocellular carcinoma or head and neck squamous cell carcinoma were enrolled in the trial. Before TCR sequencing, CD4+ T cells and CD8+ T cells from peripheral blood were sorted into separate populations. As for this clone: Its antigen remains undetermined. There are no base qualities to consult, and no much larger clone falls within one base.

For sequencing of the TCRbeta CDR3 region, genomic DNA was extracted from the sorted cells. The immunoSEQ Assay was used for sequencing of TCRbeta CDR3 regions. The clones in this table, taken by TCRdb from immuneACCESS, are in-frame only. Not every clone is retained; where verified, under half of the shortfall comes from an unresolved V gene, and the cause of the rest is unknown. For this sample there are 120,000 or so clones; around nine tenths appear just once. The ten largest make up 0.27% of the sample. What the research found in general, with its limitations: Antigen specificity was not determined for the clonally expanded peripheral T cells. Clonal expansion of both CD4+ and CD8+ blood T cells was observed from baseline to week 6 at doses 0.1 to 3.0 mg/kg. On average, CD8+ T cells showed more expanded clones than CD4+ T cells after ivuxolimab. Low levels of normalized T-cell clonal expansion were also seen in some patients who did not respond. In the 0.1-3.0 mg/kg groups, partial responders were among the patients with the lowest normalized peripheral clonal expansion, particularly in CD8+ T cells.

The sequence derives from an adult with an advanced solid tumor such as melanoma, head and neck, liver or kidney cancer. The sequences come from CD4+ or CD8+ T cells sorted from blood, collected in a trial of the OX40 agonist ivuxolimab.

The CDR3 corresponds to CASSFGQSHTEAFF. The DNA reads TGCGCCAGCAGCTTTGGACAGTCTCACACTGAAGCTTTCTTT. The receptor chain draws on TRBV5-1 and TRBJ1-1; TRBD1 is perhaps the D gene, given 6 matching bases. A distance of 11 bases separates the germline ends of V and J, which lose 2 bases and 3 bases respectively. From cysteine to phenylalanine, the CDR3 is 14 amino acids long. Just CDR3 DNA is preserved here, 42 bases in frame from base 1. CDR1 and CDR2, looked up from the germline V gene, are SGHRS and YFSETQ.